The entry below describes one T cell receptor (beta chain). Its antigen is still unknown. TCRdb re-called the reads through MiXCR, storing one row per CDR3 protein. The data show some 920,000 distinct CDR3 sequences, around 32% seen once. These data come from a study of T cell repertoires in cytomegalovirus infection. Study as a whole: Use of recently identified HLA-C-restricted and well-studied HLA-B-restricted CMV epitopes was part of the study. Carrying CMV and the relevant HLA type showed in public TCR beta signatures. Overall study findings and caveats: Across the ex vivo response, the dominant clonotypes were HLA-C-restricted CMV-specific TCR beta clonotypes. Accumulated public TCR beta family frequency recognized individuals carrying CMV together with the relevant HLA.

The TCR originated in a human donor in good health (CMV status not recorded). Some clones in this sample may be carry-over from other donors' samples. The specimen comprised cultured CD8+ T cells from PBMCs, sampled from culture after CMV antigen stimulation.

CDR3 nucleotides: TGTGCCACCAGCGCTATACAGGGCTTGAACACTGAAGCTTTCTTT. Its translation: CATSAIQGLNTEAFF. The V call is TRBV15, the J call TRBJ1-1; D may be TRBD1 (6 bases). CDR1 is LNHNV, CDR2 YYDKDF, per germline (reference sequence). CDR3 length: 15 amino acids. V gave up 5 bases and J gave up 0 bases, with 13 bases separating them.